Listed here are 21 T cell receptor beta chains from one sample, sequenced in a study of blood T cell repertoires in COVID-19. The protocol was immunoSEQ multiplex PCR, while the TCRdb copy is restricted to in-frame clones and leaves out a portion. The table lists roughly 78,000 clones, around 88% of them singletons. Material for sequencing was peripheral blood. The origin of the receptors is a man aged 60 to 69 with acute or convalescent COVID-19.

This rearrangement joins TRBV5-1 to TRBJ2-2; 7 bases are a match to TRBD1. CDR1 and CDR2 from the germline V gene are SGHRS and YFSETQ. The CDR3 consists of 14 residues. Trimming at V came to 0 bases and at J to 4 bases, leaving 0 bases not matched to a gene. Written as DNA, the CDR3 is TGCGCCAGCAGCTTGGACAGGGGCACCGGGGAGCTGTTTTTT. This encodes CASSLDRGTGELFF.

The chain is built from TRBV30 and TRBJ1-1; D call uncertain. The CDR3 totals 13 residues. V shed 0 bases and J shed 1 base, with 6 bases lying between them. Germline CDR1 and CDR2: GTSNPN and SVGIG (reference sequence). The CDR3: CAWSVQTNTEAFF. The DNA for the CDR3 is TGTGCCTGGAGTGTACAAACGAACACTGAAGCTTTCTTT. Full variable domain (outside the CDR3, taken from reference TRBV30 and TRBJ1-1): SQTIHQWPATLVQPVGSPLSLECTVEGTSNPNLYWYRQAAGRGLQLLFYSVGIGQISSEVPQNLSASRPQDRQFILSSKKLLLSDSGFYLCAWSVQTNTEAFFGQGTRLTVV.

The rearrangement uses TRBV4-2 and TRBJ2-7, with 11 bases that match TRBD2. This CDR3 has 16 residues. Germline CDR1 and CDR2: LGHNA and YNFKEQ. The V gene end was trimmed by 1 base and the J gene end by 1 base; junction bases not matched to a gene: 3. The CDR3 nucleotides are TGTGCCAGCAGCCAAGGGACTAGCGGGTTTTCCTACGAGCAGTACTTC. Protein sequence: CASSQGTSGFSYEQYF.

The J gene is TRBJ1-5, the V gene TRBV4-1, with TRBD1 as a possible D gene (5 bases). Germline CDR1 MGHRA, CDR2 YSYEKL. Trimming cost V 5 bases and J 4 bases, with 9 bases left between them. The length of the CDR3 is 13 residues. The CDR3 loop reads CASSVQDNQPQHF. The CDR3 bases are TGCGCCAGCAGCGTACAGGATAATCAGCCCCAGCATTTT.

This clone was picked up one time. The chain uses TRBV19 and TRBJ1-2, with unresolved D. V gave up 1 base and J gave up 3 bases, with 9 bases separating them. The germline gives CDR1 LNHDA, CDR2 SQIVND (reference sequence). This CDR3 spans 14 amino acids. CDR3 nucleotides: TGTGCCAGTAGTATAGCCCGGGAGGACTATGGCTACACCTTC. It encodes CASSIAREDYGYTF.

The chain has TRBV11-2 and TRBJ2-1, with a possible D match to TRBD1 (5 bases). Trimming cost V 5 bases and J 0 bases, with 11 bases left between them. The CDR3 runs to 15 residues. Germline assignment: CDR1 SGHAT and CDR2 FQNNGV. CDR3 loop: CASSLDTSSYNEQFF. The CDR3, as DNA: TGTGCCAGCAGCCTGGACACGAGCTCCTACAATGAGCAGTTCTTC.

The CDR3 loop reads CASRKEPPTGNQPQHF. Written as DNA, the CDR3 is TGTGCCAGCCGCAAGGAACCCCCGACAGGCAATCAGCCCCAGCATTTT. The chain combines TRBV6-6 with TRBJ1-5, with a weak D call TRBD1 (5 bases). CDR1 is MNHNY, CDR2 SVGAGI, per germline (reference sequence). V was cut by 8 bases and J by 2 bases, with 19 bases left in between. The CDR3 consists of 16 residues.

V gene TRBV25-1 combines with J gene TRBJ1-2; D is ambiguous. The V gene lost 4 bases and the J gene lost 1 base, with 4 bases spanning the gap. Germline CDR1 is MGHDK and CDR2 is SYGVNS. The CDR3 is 12 residues long. CDR3 coding DNA: TGTGCCAGCAGTGGAGGTAACTATGGCTACACCTTC. Amino acids: CASSGGNYGYTF.

The gene calls are TRBV5-1 and TRBJ1-1, with TRBD1 identical over 10 bases. The trim removed 1 base at V and 4 bases at J, leaving 4 bases unmatched. The V gene's germline CDR1 is SGHRS and CDR2 YFSETQ. The CDR3 runs 15 residues. Here the CDR3 reads CASSLPTGGSTEAFF. The CDR3 coding sequence is TGCGCCAGCAGCTTGCCGACAGGGGGCTCCACTGAAGCTTTCTTT.

The genes are TRBV30 and TRBJ1-1; TRBD1 matches 7 bases. The CDR3 loop spans 13 amino acids. Germline trimming cut 4 bases from V and 4 bases from J; bases unmatched to any gene: 6. In germline, CDR1 is GTSNPN, CDR2 SVGIG (reference sequence). The CDR3 DNA is TGTGCCTGGACCAGACAGGGTGGCACTGAAGCTTTCTTT. The encoded protein is CAWTRQGGTEAFF.

This chain links TRBV7-6 with TRBJ1-1; D not certain. The CDR3 extends over 15 amino acids. The germline V gene has CDR1 SGHVS and CDR2 FNYEAQ. Deletions cut 4 bases from V and 4 bases from J, with 16 bases between. The CDR3 protein is CASSSGGSFTTEAFF. As DNA, the CDR3 is TGTGCCAGCAGCTCCGGCGGCAGCTTTACCACTGAAGCTTTCTTT.

This sequence joins TRBV27 and TRBJ1-2; TRBD1 is a possible D gene (6 bases). The CDR3 is made up of 17 amino acids. V was cut by 5 bases and J by 2 bases, with 21 bases left in between. CDR1 is MNHEY and CDR2 is SMNVEV in the germline V gene (reference sequence). As DNA, the CDR3 is TGTGCCAGCAGTCCGCAGGGGTCCGTCTCTTCCAACTATGGCTACACCTTC. This translates into CASSPQGSVSSNYGYTF.

This chain connects TRBV19 to TRBJ1-3, with a possible D match to TRBD1 (5 bases). Between the trimmed V and J ends, which lost 9 bases and 0 bases, there was a span of 15 bases. Germline CDR1 reads LNHDA; CDR2 reads SQIVND (reference sequence). There are 15 residues in the CDR3. CDR3 residues: CASQSGGNSGNTIYF. The CDR3 nucleotides read TGTGCCAGCCAGAGCGGGGGTAACTCTGGAAACACCATATATTTT.

J is TRBJ2-5 and V is TRBV3-1 (or the pseudogene TRBV3-2); TRBD2 matches at 9 bases. From germline, CDR1 is LGHDT and CDR2 YNNKEL (reference sequence). The CDR3 runs to 13 residues. The trim removed 9 bases at V and 5 bases at J, leaving 7 bases unmatched. CDR3 coding DNA: TGTGCCAGTACAAGCGGGGGGTCGGAGACCCAGTACTTC. This gives the protein CASTSGGSETQYF.

Concerning this clone itself: Other DNA sequences from this sample encode an identical CDR3 as well. J is TRBJ2-7 and V is TRBV5-1; 11 bases map to TRBD2. The V segment lost 0 bases and the J segment 2 bases; nucleotides outside the gene matches: 1. This CDR3 contains 15 residues. In germline, CDR1 is SGHRS, CDR2 YFSETQ. CDR3 loop: CASSLGSGGAYEQYF. DNA of the CDR3: TGCGCCAGCAGCTTGGGTAGCGGGGGGGCCTACGAGCAGTACTTC.

The V and J genes are TRBV30 and TRBJ1-5; the match to TRBD1 covers 9 bases. The CDR3 is 18 residues long. Germline CDR1 GTSNPN, CDR2 SVGIG (reference sequence). V shed 0 bases, J shed 0 bases, and the junction held 9 bases outside the gene matches. DNA of the CDR3: TGTGCCTGGAGTGTACAATACGACAGGGGGGTTAGCAATCAGCCCCAGCATTTT. It encodes CAWSVQYDRGVSNQPQHF.

V gene TRBV5-1 combines with J gene TRBJ2-1, with TRBD2 matching over 12 bases. J was trimmed by 4 bases and V by 4 bases; bases with no gene match: 6. This CDR3 is built from 16 residues. Looked up from germline, CDR1 is SGHRS and CDR2 is YFSETQ. CDR3 loop: CASSRLTSGGYNEQFF. The DNA for the CDR3 is TGCGCCAGCAGCCGGCTAACTAGCGGGGGGTACAATGAGCAGTTCTTC. The variable domain in full, with the rest retrieved from reference TRBV5-1 and TRBJ2-1, is KAGVTQTPRYLIKTRGQQVTLSCSPISGHRSVSWYQQTPGQGLQFLFEYFSETQRNKGNFPGRFSGRQFSNSRSEMNVSTLELGDSALYLCASSRLTSGGYNEQFFGPGTRLTVL.

The genes are TRBV29-1 and TRBJ2-2; 9 bases align to TRBD2. CDR1 and CDR2 (germline): SQVTM, ANQGSEA. The CDR3 totals 15 residues. V lost 5 bases and J lost 6; bases outside the gene matches: 10. CDR3: CSVLPGLAGSGELFF. DNA of the CDR3: TGCAGCGTTTTACCGGGACTAGCAGGTTCCGGGGAGCTGTTTTTT.

This clone has just one count. The chain joins TRBV4-1 to TRBJ2-3; no definite D call. This CDR3 contains 16 residues. V was trimmed by 0 bases and J by 1 base, leaving 11 bases between them. The V gene's germline CDR1 is MGHRA and CDR2 YSYEKL. DNA for the CDR3: TGCGCCAGCAGCCAAGAGGTGGCGGATCGCACAGATACGCAGTATTTT. This sequence encodes CASSQEVADRTDTQYF.

The chain is built from TRBV5-4 and TRBJ2-3; possible D gene TRBD1, 6 bases. The CDR3 consists of 15 residues. The germline V and J ends were trimmed by 4 bases and 2 bases, with 14 bases remaining between them. Germline V CDR1 and CDR2: SGHNT, YYREEE (reference sequence). CDR3 region: CASSPPGQNTDTQYF. The DNA of the CDR3 is TGTGCCAGCAGCCCACCCGGACAGAACACAGATACGCAGTATTTT.

The table lists this clone with a count of one. The rearrangement uses TRBV5-1 and TRBJ2-6; 10 positions agree with TRBD1. Germline V gene sequence: CDR1 SGHRS, CDR2 YFSETQ. The ends lost 4 bases at V and 0 bases at J; junction bases unmatched: 7. The CDR3 contains 18 residues. Here the CDR3 reads CASSVTGGVFSGANVLTF. For the CDR3, the DNA is TGCGCCAGCAGCGTGACAGGGGGCGTCTTCTCTGGGGCCAACGTCCTGACTTTC.